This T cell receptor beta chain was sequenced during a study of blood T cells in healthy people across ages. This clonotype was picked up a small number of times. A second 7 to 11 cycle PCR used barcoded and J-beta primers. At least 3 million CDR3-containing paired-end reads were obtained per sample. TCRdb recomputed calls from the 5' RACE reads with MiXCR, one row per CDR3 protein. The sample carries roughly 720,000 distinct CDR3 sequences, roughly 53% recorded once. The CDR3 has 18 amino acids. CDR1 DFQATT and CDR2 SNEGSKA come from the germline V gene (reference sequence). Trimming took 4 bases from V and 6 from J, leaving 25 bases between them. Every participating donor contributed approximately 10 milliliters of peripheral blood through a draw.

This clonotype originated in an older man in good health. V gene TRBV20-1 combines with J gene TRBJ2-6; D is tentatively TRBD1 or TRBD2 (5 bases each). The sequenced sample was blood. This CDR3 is CSAIPRWGRGFPANVLTF. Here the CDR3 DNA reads TGCAGTGCTATTCCCCGGTGGGGACGGGGATTTCCGGCCAACGTCCTGACTTTC.